The present T cell receptor (beta chain) was sequenced within a study of response to subunit inactivated influenza vaccine. Study-wide points: The authors put forward the suggestion that each seasonal influenza vaccination may bring in only a limited number of new T cells.

MiXCR, applied by TCRdb to the RT-PCR reads, yields one record per CDR3 protein. The sample lists about 540,000 distinct CDR3 sequences, around 13% seen once, with over 8.5% in the top ten. This clonotype showed up many times. The antigen remains undetermined. The CDR3 has 12 residues. Trimming removed 2 bases from V and 0 bases from J, with 1 base in between. Per germline, CDR1 MNHNY and CDR2 SVGAGI (reference sequence). This receptor was taken from a man aged 45-65 years who received an inactivated influenza vaccine. The V gene is TRBV6-6, the J gene TRBJ1-2; no firm D call. The sequences come from PBMCs from blood, collected approximately 12 days after vaccination. CDR3 sequence: CASSYTNYGYTF. Written as DNA, the CDR3 is TGTGCCAGCAGTTACACTAACTATGGCTACACCTTC.